This T cell receptor beta chain was captured in a study of T cell responses to AZD1222 COVID-19 vaccine. TCRdb keeps only in-frame clones here, not all; method: immunoSEQ multiplex PCR. The data hold roughly 30,000 clones, with 78% observed a single time. The CDR3 consists of 16 residues. Trimming removed 6 bases from V and 7 bases from J; junction bases left unmatched: 14. Germline V gene data show CDR1 as SGHRS and CDR2 as YFSETQ. The clonotype comes from an adult who received the AZD1222 COVID-19 vaccine. The V and J genes are TRBV5-1 and TRBJ2-1; 9 bases align to TRBD2. The source material was peripheral blood, sampled 28 days after the second AZD1222 dose. CDR3 bases: TGCGCCAGCATTTGGGCTAGCGGGGCCCCAGGGAATGAGCAGTTCTTC. This encodes CASIWASGAPGNEQFF.